Sequencing of this T cell receptor beta chain was carried out in a study of neoadjuvant anti-PD-1 for oral cavity cancer. The CDR3 is 16 amino acids. Germline lookup yields CDR1 SGDLS and CDR2 YYNGEE. Trimming cost V 0 bases and J 7 bases; bases outside gene matches: 7. General study points: PBMC Gini-index clonality exceeded responders' in non-responders post-nivolumab.

Method: immunoSEQ multiplex PCR; TCRdb's copy keeps in-frame clones and lacks some. The sample has more than 11,000 clones; 70% are singletons. As to time point: after neoadjuvant nivolumab, at surgical resection. Details on this clone: The antigen is undetermined.

The sequence was obtained from a person aged 35-79 years with oral cavity squamous cell carcinoma. Source: PBMCs, taken after nivolumab (anti-PD-1) treatment. V usage is TRBV9 and J usage is TRBJ2-2, with TRBD1 identical over 9 bases. The CDR3 loop reads CASSVESTGGIGELFF. CDR3 coding DNA: TGTGCCAGCAGCGTAGAATCTACAGGGGGCATCGGGGAGCTGTTTTTT.